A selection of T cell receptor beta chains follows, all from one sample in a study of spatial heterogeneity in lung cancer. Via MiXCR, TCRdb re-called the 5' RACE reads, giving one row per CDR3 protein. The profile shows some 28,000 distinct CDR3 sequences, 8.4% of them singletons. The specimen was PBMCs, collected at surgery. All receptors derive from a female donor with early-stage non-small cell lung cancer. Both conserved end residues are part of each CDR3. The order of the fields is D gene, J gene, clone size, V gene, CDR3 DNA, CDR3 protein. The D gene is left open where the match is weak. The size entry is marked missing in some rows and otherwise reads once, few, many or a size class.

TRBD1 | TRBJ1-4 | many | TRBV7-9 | TGTGCCAGCAGCTTTGGTACAGGGGGCATTGAAAAACTGTTTTTT | CASSFGTGGIEKLFF
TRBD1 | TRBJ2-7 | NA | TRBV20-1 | TGCAGTGCCCGGGACAGTACTACATTCGAGCAGTACTTC | CSARDSTTFEQYF
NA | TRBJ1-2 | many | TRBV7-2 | TGTGCCAGCAGCTTCCGGGACACTGGCTATGGCTACACCTTC | CASSFRDTGYGYTF
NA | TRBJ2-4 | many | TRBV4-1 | TGCGCCAGCAGCCAAGTTTTGGACCGAAAAAACATTCAGTACTTC | CASSQVLDRKNIQYF
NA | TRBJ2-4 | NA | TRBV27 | TGTGCCAGCAGTCGACAGGGAGGAAAAAACATTCAGTACTTC | CASSRQGGKNIQYF
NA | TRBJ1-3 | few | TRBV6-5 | TGTGCCAGCAGATACCACTCTGGAAACACCATATATTTT | CASRYHSGNTIYF
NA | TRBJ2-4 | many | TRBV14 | TGTGCCAGCAGCCTGCAAGCCAAAAACATTCAGTACTTC | CASSLQAKNIQYF
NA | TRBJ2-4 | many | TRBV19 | TGTGCCAGCAAGTCCCCGGGGGACAAAAACATTCAGTACTTC | CASKSPGDKNIQYF
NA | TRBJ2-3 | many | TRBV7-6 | TGTGCCAGCAGCCCCCGGCGGAGCACAGATACGCAGTATTTT | CASSPRRSTDTQYF
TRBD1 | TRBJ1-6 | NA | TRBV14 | TGTGCCAGCAGTCGGTACAGGGGAAATTCACCCCTCCACTTT | CASSRYRGNSPLHF
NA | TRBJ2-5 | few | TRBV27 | TGTGCCAGCGGGGAGGACGGGACACTCCAAGAGACCCAGTACTTC | CASGEDGTLQETQYF
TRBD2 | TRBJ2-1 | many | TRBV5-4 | TGTGCCAGCAGCCAGCGGGAGGTCTCCTACAATGAGCAGTTCTTC | CASSQREVSYNEQFF
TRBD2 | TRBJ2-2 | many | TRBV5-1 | TGCGCCAGCAGCTTGACTAGCGGGAACACCGGGGAGCTGTTTTTT | CASSLTSGNTGELFF
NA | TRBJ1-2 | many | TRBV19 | TGTGCCAGCCTCACAGGGCCCCACTATGGCTACACCTTC | CASLTGPHYGYTF
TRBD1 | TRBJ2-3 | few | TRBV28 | TGTGCCAGCAGTTTCGCCGACAGGGGGATATACACAGATACGCAGTATTTT | CASSFADRGIYTDTQYF
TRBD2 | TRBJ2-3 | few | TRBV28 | TGTGCCAGCAGTTTTGGGACTAGCGGGAGGGCCACAGATACGCAGTATTTT | CASSFGTSGRATDTQYF
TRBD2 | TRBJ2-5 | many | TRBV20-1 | TGCAGTGCTAGAGATCTTCGGGAGGCCCAAGAGACCCAGTACTTC | CSARDLREAQETQYF
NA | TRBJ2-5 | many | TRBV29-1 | TGCAGCGTTGATCCTAGTGGTAGCTACCAAGAGACCCAGTACTTC | CSVDPSGSYQETQYF
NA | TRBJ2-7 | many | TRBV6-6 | TGTGCCAGCAGTCTTAATAGACAGGGCCGGAGGGGAAACTACGAGCAGTACTTC | CASSLNRQGRRGNYEQYF
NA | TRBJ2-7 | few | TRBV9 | TGTGCCAGCAGCCCCCGTAGTACTACCACTAGGGTGTACGAGCAGTACTTC | CASSPRSTTTRVYEQYF
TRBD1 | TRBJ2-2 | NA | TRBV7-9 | TGTGCCAGCATTTCCCTCGACAGGGCTAACACCGGGGAGCTGTTTTTT | CASISLDRANTGELFF
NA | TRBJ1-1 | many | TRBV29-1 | TGCAGCGTCAGGGATTCGGAGGCTTTCTTT | CSVRDSEAFF
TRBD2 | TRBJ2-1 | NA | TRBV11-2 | TGTGCCAGCAGCTCCAGGGCGGGAGTTTACTACAATGAGCAGTTCTTC | CASSSRAGVYYNEQFF
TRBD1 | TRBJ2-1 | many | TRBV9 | TGTGCCAGCAGCCCAAGGACAGGTAGGGATGAGCAGTTCTTC | CASSPRTGRDEQFF
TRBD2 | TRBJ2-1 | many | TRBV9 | TGTGCCAGCAGGGCTAGCGGGAGAAATGAGCAGTTCTTC | CASRASGRNEQFF
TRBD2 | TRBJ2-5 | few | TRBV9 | TGTGCCAGCACATGGGCGGGAGAGCCGCAAGAGACCCAGTACTTC | CASTWAGEPQETQYF
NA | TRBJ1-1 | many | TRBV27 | TGTGCCAGCAGTTTAAGTTTTGTGGGGAACACTGAAGCTTTCTTT | CASSLSFVGNTEAFF
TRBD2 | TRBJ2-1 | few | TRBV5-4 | TGTGCCAGCAGCCCCGGACTAGGTCGGCAGTTCTTC | CASSPGLGRQFF
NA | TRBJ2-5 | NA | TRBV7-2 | TGTGCCAGCAGCCCTCCGCTGACGGCGTACCAAGAGACCCAGTACTTC | CASSPPLTAYQETQYF
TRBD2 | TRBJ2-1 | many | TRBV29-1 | TGCAGCGTTGATAAGGGACTAGCGACCTACAATGAGCAGTTCTTC | CSVDKGLATYNEQFF
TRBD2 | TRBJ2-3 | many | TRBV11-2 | TGTGCCAGCAGCTTAGATAGCGGGGCAAATACAGATACGCAGTATTTT | CASSLDSGANTDTQYF
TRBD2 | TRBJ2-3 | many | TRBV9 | TGTGCCAGCAGCGAAACTAGCGGTGGGACGCAGTATTTT | CASSETSGGTQYF
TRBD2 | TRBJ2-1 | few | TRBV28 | TGTGCCAGCAGTACTCCGACTAGCGGGCTCTCCTACAATGAGCAGTTCTTC | CASSTPTSGLSYNEQFF
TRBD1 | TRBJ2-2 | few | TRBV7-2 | TGTGCCAGCAGCATACAGGGGCGGAACACCGGGGAGCTGTTTTTT | CASSIQGRNTGELFF
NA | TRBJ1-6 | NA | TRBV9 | TGTGCCAGCAGCGTGAAGGGCGATTCACCCCTCCACTTT | CASSVKGDSPLHF
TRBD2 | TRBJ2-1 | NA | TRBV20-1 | TGCAGTGCGCGCACTAGCGGGAGGGTTGGTGAGCAGTTCTTC | CSARTSGRVGEQFF
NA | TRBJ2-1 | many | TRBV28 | TGTGCCAGCAGACGTCGCTCCTACAATGAGCAGTTCTTC | CASRRRSYNEQFF
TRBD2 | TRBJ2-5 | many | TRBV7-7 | TGTGCTAGCAGCTCGGGACTAGCGGGACAAGAGACCCAGTACTTC | CASSSGLAGQETQYF
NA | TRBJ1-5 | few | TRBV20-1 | TGCAGTGCAGAGCGGGTGCCCCAGCATTTT | CSAERVPQHF
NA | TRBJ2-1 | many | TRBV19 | TGTGCCAGTAGTATAGGTGCACAGAGGCAGTTCTTC | CASSIGAQRQFF
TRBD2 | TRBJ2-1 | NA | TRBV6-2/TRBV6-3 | TGTGCCAGCCGGATGGCGGGACTAGCGGGAGGCAATGAGCAGTTCTTC | CASRMAGLAGGNEQFF
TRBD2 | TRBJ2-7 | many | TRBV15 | TGTGCCACCAGCAGAGCGAGGACTAGCTCCTACGAGCAGTACTTC | CATSRARTSSYEQYF
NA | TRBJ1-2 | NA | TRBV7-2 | TGTGCCAGCAGCCCCCAGGTGACAGAGAGGCATTCTAACTATGGCTACACCTTC | CASSPQVTERHSNYGYTF
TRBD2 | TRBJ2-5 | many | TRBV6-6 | TGTGCCAGCAGAGACTCGGGACTAGTTGAGACCCAGTACTTC | CASRDSGLVETQYF
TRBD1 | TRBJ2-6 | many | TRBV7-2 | TGTGCCAGCAGCTTAGGAGGACAGGGGGCATCTGGGGCCAACGTCCTGACTTTC | CASSLGGQGASGANVLTF
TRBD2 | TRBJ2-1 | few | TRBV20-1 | TGCAGTGCGAGGACTAGCGGGCACTCCTACAATGAGCAGTTCTTC | CSARTSGHSYNEQFF
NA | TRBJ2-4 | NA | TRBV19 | TGTGCCAGTAGTCAGCGGAGGGCGCTGGTGGCCAAAAACATTCAGTACTTC | CASSQRRALVAKNIQYF
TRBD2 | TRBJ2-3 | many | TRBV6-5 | TGTGCCAGCAGCCGAGGACTAGCGGGAGCGATTGATACGCAGTATTTT | CASSRGLAGAIDTQYF